This T cell receptor beta chain comes out of a study of blood T cell repertoires in COVID-19. Study in general: Acute-phase and convalescent COVID-19 samples originated in the United States, Italy and Spain. PBMCs, B-cell-depleted T cells, or T cells provided the cDNA or gDNA that made up the material.

Original data processing: Cell counts per sample came from amplifying reference gene primers. Using immunoSEQ multiplex PCR, the repertoire was profiled, and TCRdb retains in-frame clones only, with some absent. V and J calls and clone size follow that table, whereas D and trimming were derived from the DNA. The sample includes 140,000 to 150,000 clones, more than 85% of them seen just once. Germline CDR1 is KGHDR and CDR2 is SFDVKD. V lost 5 bases and J lost 2; bases outside the gene matches: 5. The CDR3 contains 16 residues. The sequence derives from a man aged 60 to 75 with active or convalescent COVID-19. Material for sequencing was peripheral blood. The J gene is TRBJ2-2, the V gene TRBV24-1, with TRBD1 identical over 9 bases. The CDR3 reads CATSAGTGTNTGELFF. The CDR3 bases are TGTGCCACCAGTGCCGGGACAGGGACCAACACCGGGGAGCTGTTTTTT.